The sequence of this T cell receptor (beta chain) was determined in a study of response to subunit inactivated influenza vaccine. Broader study findings: The authors put forward the suggestion that each seasonal influenza vaccination may bring in only a limited number of new T cells.

A single record per CDR3 protein comes from TCRdb applying MiXCR to the RT-PCR reads. Among about 160,000 distinct CDR3 sequences, roughly a tenth were seen once, and the ten largest hold about an eighth. A word on this clonotype: Its antigen is not identified.

V was trimmed by 0 bases and J by 9 bases, leaving 13 bases between them. The CDR3 length is 15 residues. Germline V gene sequence: CDR1 SGHRS, CDR2 YFSETQ. This specimen consisted of non-naive T cells sorted from PBMCs, obtained 40 to 50 days after vaccination. The V gene is TRBV5-1, the J gene TRBJ1-6; TRBD1 might be the D (5 bases). This TCR was sampled from a man aged 50-60 years who received an inactivated influenza vaccine. The DNA of the CDR3 is TGCGCCAGCAGCTTGGTAGGCAGGGAGAGTTCACCCCTCCACTTT. It codes for CASSLVGRESSPLHF.